Below are 32 T cell receptor beta chains sequenced from a single sample in a study of metastatic and nonmetastatic thyroid tumors. All patients reached thyroid surgery having received no treatment beforehand. Through MiXCR, TCRdb re-clonotyped the PCR reads. Among over 15,000 clones listed, about 34% were seen once. Sequencing was done on a sample of tumor tissue. The source of these receptors is a female donor with papillary thyroid cancer or a benign thyroid nodule (not recorded which). Some clones in this sample may be carry-over from other donors' samples.

This clone was recorded at least ten times. CDR3 residues: CATSRDRGLSAQYF. CDR3 nucleotides: TGTGCCACCAGCAGAGATCGGGGCCTTTCGGCCCAGTACTTC. The chain carries TRBV15 and TRBJ2-5; perhaps D is TRBD1 or TRBD2 (5 bases each). V lost 0 bases to trimming and J lost 9 bases, with 14 bases between them. The germline CDR1 and CDR2 sequences are LNHNV and YYDKDF (reference sequence). The CDR3 sequence is 14 residues long.

This clone has ten or more counts. The rearrangement joins TRBV2 to TRBJ2-2; D not certain. Deletions cut 6 bases from V and 2 bases from J, with 4 bases between. In germline, CDR1 is SNHLY, CDR2 FYNNEI. This CDR3 spans 12 amino acids. In DNA, the CDR3 is TGTGCCAGCAGCAGAAACACCGGGGAGCTGTTTTTT. Its protein is CASSRNTGELFF.

The rearrangement joins TRBV10-3 to TRBJ1-2, with 11 bases that match TRBD1. The CDR3 runs 15 residues. Trimming cost V 7 bases and J 7 bases; bases outside gene matches: 11. The germline V gene has CDR1 ENHRY and CDR2 SYGVKD. The CDR3 bases are TGTGCCATCAACCAGAGGGACAGGGGGGATTTTGGCTACACCTTC. Its protein product is CAINQRDRGDFGYTF.

This clone was found a few times. This sequence joins TRBV6-1 and TRBJ2-3; 8 bases are shared with TRBD2. Germline-derived CDR1 and CDR2 are MNHNS and SASEGT. V gave up 6 bases and J gave up 2 bases; unmatched junction bases: 4. The CDR3 is made up of 14 amino acids. The CDR3 DNA reads TGTGCCAGCAGCCTGGGACTAGACACAGATACGCAGTATTTT. Translating gives CASSLGLDTDTQYF.

This clone has more than one count but fewer than ten. This chain connects TRBV7-6 to TRBJ1-1; D might be TRBD1 (6 bases). The CDR3 consists of 12 residues. Looked up from germline, CDR1 is SGHVS and CDR2 is FNYEAQ. V lost 3 bases to trimming and J lost 7 bases, with 9 bases between them. The CDR3 protein is CASSLDSVEAFF. For the CDR3, the DNA is TGTGCCAGCAGCTTGGACAGCGTTGAAGCTTTCTTT. The full variable domain, with the rest looked up from reference TRBV7-6 and TRBJ1-1, is GAGVSQSPRYKVTKRGQDVALRCDPISGHVSLYWYRQALGQGPEFLTYFNYEAQQDKSGLPNDRFSAERPEGSISTLTIQRTEQRDSAMYRCASSLDSVEAFFGQGTRLTVV.

The rearrangement links TRBV30 to TRBJ2-7; TRBD2 is a possible D gene (6 bases). The CDR3 sequence is 13 residues long. Per the germline V gene, CDR1 is GTSNPN and CDR2 is SVGIG (reference sequence). Trimming took 1 base from V and 3 from J, leaving 10 bases between them. The CDR3 DNA sequence: TGTGCCTGGAGTGGTCGGGGGAGCTACGAGCAGTACTTC. Amino acids: CAWSGRGSYEQYF.

Here the CDR3 reads CSARPKGYEQYF. Here the CDR3 DNA reads TGCAGTGCTAGACCCAAAGGGTACGAGCAGTACTTC. The rearrangement links TRBV20-1 to TRBJ2-7; D remains ambiguous. Germline CDR1 and CDR2: DFQATT and SNEGSKA (reference sequence). The CDR3 consists of 12 residues. V dropped 2 bases and J dropped 4 bases, with 9 bases sitting between them.

J is TRBJ1-1 and V is TRBV20-1, with 7 bases aligning to TRBD1. This CDR3 has 15 residues. Germline trimming cut 0 bases from V and 1 base from J; bases unmatched to any gene: 5. Germline CDR1 is DFQATT and CDR2 is SNEGSKA (reference sequence). The CDR3 loop is CSARDPRTGNTEAFF. CDR3 coding DNA: TGCAGTGCTAGAGATCCCCGGACAGGGAACACTGAAGCTTTCTTT.

This clone rates as medium-sized. This chain connects TRBV5-4 to TRBJ2-3; no definite D call. The CDR3 length is 15 residues. Deletions cut 1 base from V and 0 bases from J, with 9 bases between. Germline-derived CDR1 and CDR2 are SGHNT and YYREEE (reference sequence). The CDR3 DNA reads TGTGCCAGCAGCTTGTACGGAACTAGCACAGATACGCAGTATTTT. Its translation is CASSLYGTSTDTQYF.

Many counts were recorded for this clone. CDR3 amino acids: CASRGTATGNTIYF. The CDR3 region has the DNA TGTGCCAGTCGTGGGACAGCTACTGGAAACACCATATATTTT. The chain employs TRBV6-1 and TRBJ1-3; 7 bases fit TRBD1. Germline V lookup: CDR1 MNHNS, CDR2 SASEGT. The CDR3 contains 14 residues. J gave up 2 bases and V 9 bases, and 7 bases lay outside the gene matches.

V is TRBV20-1 and J is TRBJ2-6, with D unresolved. Per the germline V gene, CDR1 is DFQATT and CDR2 is SNEGSKA (reference sequence). The CDR3 has 14 amino acids. Trimming removed 0 bases from V and 2 bases from J, with 5 bases in between. CDR3 nucleotides: TGCAGTGCTAGAGATAGGACTGGGGCCAACGTCCTGACTTTC. Its protein is CSARDRTGANVLTF.

This clone occurred a few times. The chain couples TRBV12-3 or TRBV12-4 to TRBJ1-2, with no clear D. The CDR3 spans 14 residues. V was clipped by 6 bases and J by 3 bases, with 14 bases between them. The CDR3 sequence: CASRLTSYYYGYTF. In DNA, the CDR3 is TGTGCCAGCAGACTGACTAGTTACTACTATGGCTACACCTTC.

This clone rates as medium-sized. The rearrangement uses TRBV5-1 and TRBJ1-1; perhaps TRBD1 as D (6 bases). CDR3 length equals 13 residues. V was shortened by 5 bases and J by 1 base, with 9 bases between the two germline ends. CDR1 is SGHRS, CDR2 YFSETQ, per germline. The CDR3 sequence is CASRQGTNTEAFF. CDR3 in DNA: TGCGCCAGCAGACAGGGAACGAACACTGAAGCTTTCTTT.

Turning to this clone: A read error may account for a junction end that differs from germline. V usage is TRBV20-1 and J usage is TRBJ2-2, with 7 bases lining up with TRBD1. Looked up from germline, CDR1 is DFQATT and CDR2 is SNEGSKA (reference sequence). The CDR3 runs to 15 residues. The CDR3, as DNA: TGCAGTGCTATCAGACAGGGAGCGAACACCGGGGAGCTGTCTTTT. Protein product: CSAIRQGANTGELSF.

This clone was counted between two and nine times. The rearrangement joins TRBV15 to TRBJ1-1; possible D gene TRBD1, 6 bases. CDR3 length: 18 amino acids. Between the trimmed V and J ends, which lost 0 bases and 1 base, there was a span of 18 bases. Germline CDR1 is LNHNV and CDR2 is YYDKDF (reference sequence). CDR3 nucleotide sequence: TGTGCCACCAGCAGAGAGGAGGGTTGGGGGGGCCGGAACACTGAAGCTTTCTTT. The encoded protein is CATSREEGWGGRNTEAFF.

By frequency in the sample, this clone is medium-sized (0.01 to 0.1%). The chain employs TRBV7-9 and TRBJ2-7; the match to TRBD2 covers 10 bases. Germline V gene lookup returns CDR1 SEHNR and CDR2 FQNEAQ (reference sequence). V was pared by 1 base and J by 13 bases, with 7 bases of the junction left unmatched. This CDR3 comprises 13 residues. DNA of the CDR3: TGTGCCAGCAGCTTAGGGACTAGCGGCCAGGTCTACTTC. Encoded protein: CASSLGTSGQVYF. The variable domain in full, completed from reference TRBV7-9 and TRBJ2-7, reads DTGVSQNPRHKITKRGQNVTFRCDPISEHNRLYWYRQTLGQGPEFLTYFQNEAQLEKSRLLSDRFSAERPKGSFSTLEIQRTEQGDSAMYLCASSLGTSGQVYFGPGTRLTVT.

Judged by abundance, this clone is hyperexpanded. J is TRBJ2-7 and V is TRBV24-1; 13 nucleotides align to TRBD2. V trimming: 3 bases; J trimming: 3 bases; junction bases outside the gene matches: 4. This CDR3 has 16 amino acids. Germline CDR1 KGHDR, CDR2 SFDVKD. This CDR3 reads CATSDRRLAGGYEQYF. CDR3 DNA: TGTGCCACCAGTGATCGCAGACTAGCGGGAGGCTACGAGCAGTACTTC.

The J gene is TRBJ2-7, the V gene TRBV19, with 7 nucleotides matching TRBD1. The CDR3 contains 15 residues. V was pared by 4 bases and J by 2 bases, with 8 bases of the junction left unmatched. Germline V gene data show CDR1 as LNHDA and CDR2 as SQIVND (reference sequence). The CDR3 region has the DNA TGTGCCAGTAGTAGGCGGACAGGTATCCCCTACGAGCAGTACTTC. Residues: CASSRRTGIPYEQYF.

There are a few counts of this clone. Since no conserved phenylalanine or tryptophan closes the CDR3, a read error is the likely cause. The CDR3 sequence is CASSYSRYPWELFS. The DNA for the CDR3 is TGTGCCAGCAGTTACTCGAGGTATCCCTGGGAGCTGTTTTCT. This chain links TRBV6-2 or TRBV6-3 with TRBJ2-2; D uncertain. The CDR3 sequence is 14 residues long. The germline V gene has CDR1 MNHEY and CDR2 SVGEGT. V gave up 0 bases and J gave up 9 bases, with 11 bases separating them.

In this sample, this clone turned up once. The genes are TRBV20-1 and TRBJ1-5; unclear D gene. The germline V gene has CDR1 DFQATT and CDR2 SNEGSKA (reference sequence). The V gene lost 2 bases and the J gene lost 3 bases, with 8 bases spanning the gap. The CDR3 contains 13 residues. The CDR3 DNA reads as TGCAGTGCTAGACCGGGAATCAATCAGCCCCAGCATTTT. This codes for CSARPGINQPQHF.

The CDR3 DNA reads as TGTGCCAGCAGCTTAGAGGCCGGGGGTTGGACCGGGGAGCTGTTTTTT. Amino acids: CASSLEAGGWTGELFF. The V and J genes are TRBV7-8 and TRBJ2-2; tentative D call: TRBD2 (6 bases). CDR1 is SGHVS and CDR2 is FQNEAQ in the germline V gene. Trimming stripped 1 base from V and 5 bases from J, with 14 bases between. The CDR3 runs 16 residues.

This sequence joins TRBV10-3 and TRBJ1-1, with D perhaps matching TRBD1 (5 bases). There are 11 residues in the CDR3. V was clipped by 11 bases and J by 4 bases, with 11 bases between them. Germline CDR1 reads ENHRY; CDR2 reads SYGVKD. CDR3 residues: CASSGGTEAFF. The CDR3 nucleotides are TGTGCCTCCTCGGGGGGCACTGAAGCTTTCTTT.

By proportion, this clone is medium-sized. The chain combines TRBV19 with TRBJ2-3, with D hard to call. Germline CDR1 and CDR2: LNHDA and SQIVND (reference sequence). V shed 4 bases and J shed 4 bases, with 12 bases lying between them. The CDR3 is 14 amino acids. CDR3 loop: CASSTLLGADTQYF. The CDR3 bases are TGTGCCAGTAGTACCCTACTTGGTGCAGATACGCAGTATTTT.

This clone showed up just a few times. The V gene is TRBV27, the J gene TRBJ1-5; D uncertain. V was shortened by 8 bases and J by 2 bases, with 4 bases between the two germline ends. Germline V gene lookup returns CDR1 MNHEY and CDR2 SMNVEV (reference sequence). The CDR3 consists of 11 residues. Here the CDR3 reads CASGGNQPQHF. The CDR3 DNA sequence: TGTGCCAGCGGGGGCAATCAGCCCCAGCATTTT.

As DNA, the CDR3 is TGTGCCTGGAGTGTACTGGAGACCCAGTACTTC. Protein: CAWSVLETQYF. This rearrangement joins TRBV30 to TRBJ2-5; D uncertain. Trimming removed 0 bases at V and 5 bases at J, with 4 bases between. The CDR3 is 11 residues long. The V gene's germline CDR1 is GTSNPN and CDR2 SVGIG (reference sequence).

This clone is categorized as medium-sized. This sequence joins TRBV6-1 and TRBJ2-5; the D gene is possibly TRBD1 (7 bases). Trimming removed 4 bases from V and 1 base from J, with 13 bases in between. This CDR3 region has 15 residues. CDR1 is MNHNS and CDR2 is SASEGT in the germline V gene. CDR3 in DNA: TGTGCCAGCAGTGTGGCAGGGGGGACCCAAGAGACCCAGTACTTC. Amino acids: CASSVAGGTQETQYF.

This clone was seen just once. V is TRBV5-4 and J is TRBJ1-3; D is uncertain. Germline CDR1 SGHNT, CDR2 YYREEE (reference sequence). The V and J ends lost 2 bases and 4 bases respectively, with 4 bases between them. The CDR3 has 12 residues. The CDR3 sequence: CASSFRGNTIYF. DNA for the CDR3: TGTGCCAGCAGCTTCAGGGGAAACACCATATATTTT.

This clone was counted only a few times. The rearrangement links TRBV6-4 to TRBJ2-3, with 10 bases identical to TRBD1. CDR3 length: 15 residues. V dropped 6 bases and J dropped 0; count of bases not matched to a gene: 3. CDR1 MRHNA and CDR2 SNTAGT come from the germline V gene. The CDR3 DNA sequence: TGTGCCAGCAGCGCGACAGGGGGCAGCACAGATACGCAGTATTTT. It translates to CASSATGGSTDTQYF.

This sequence joins TRBV3-1 and TRBJ2-2, with unresolved D. The CDR3 runs 12 residues. CDR1 and CDR2 (germline): LGHDT, YNNKEL (reference sequence). Trimming stripped 4 bases from V and 5 bases from J, with 5 bases between. The CDR3 loop is CASSRETGELFF. The CDR3 DNA sequence: TGTGCCAGCAGCCGGGAAACCGGGGAGCTGTTTTTT.

The table lists this clone with a few counts. The rearrangement links TRBV6-1 to TRBJ1-2, with a possible D match to TRBD1 (6 bases). From germline, CDR1 is MNHNS and CDR2 SASEGT. There are 15 residues in the CDR3. Trimming removed 6 bases from V and 7 bases from J, with 21 bases in between. CDR3 loop: CASRGATIGGVGYTF. The CDR3 nucleotides read TGTGCCAGCAGGGGGGCGACAATCGGAGGTGTTGGCTACACCTTC.

This clone has just a few counts. The V call is TRBV6-1, the J call TRBJ2-2; 10 nucleotides line up with TRBD1. The germline gives CDR1 MNHNS, CDR2 SASEGT. V trimming: 6 bases; J trimming: 7 bases; junction bases outside the gene matches: 5. This CDR3 is 14 amino acids long. DNA of the CDR3: TGTGCCAGCAGGCGGACAGGGGGAGGCGGGGAGCTGTTTTTT. This gives the protein CASRRTGGGGELFF.

This chain joins TRBV20-1 and TRBJ1-2; D possibly corresponds to TRBD1 (5 bases). Trimming stripped 6 bases from V and 3 bases from J, with 11 bases between. Germline CDR1 is DFQATT and CDR2 is SNEGSKA (reference sequence). This CDR3 region has 12 residues. CDR3 amino acids: CSAGDRYYGYTF. The CDR3 nucleotides read TGCAGTGCCGGGGACCGCTACTATGGCTACACCTTC.